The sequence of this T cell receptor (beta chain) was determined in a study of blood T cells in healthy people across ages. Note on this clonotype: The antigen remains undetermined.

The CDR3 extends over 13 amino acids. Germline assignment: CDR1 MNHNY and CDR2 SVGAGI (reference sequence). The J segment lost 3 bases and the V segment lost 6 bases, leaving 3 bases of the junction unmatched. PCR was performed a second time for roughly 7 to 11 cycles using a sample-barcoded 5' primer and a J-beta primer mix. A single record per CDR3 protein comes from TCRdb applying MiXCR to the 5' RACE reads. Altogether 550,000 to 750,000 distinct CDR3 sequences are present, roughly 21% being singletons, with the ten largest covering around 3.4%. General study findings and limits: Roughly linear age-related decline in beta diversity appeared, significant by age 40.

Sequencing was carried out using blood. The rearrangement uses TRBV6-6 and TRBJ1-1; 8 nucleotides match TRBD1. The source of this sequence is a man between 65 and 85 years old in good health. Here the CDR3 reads CASSGQGYTEAFF. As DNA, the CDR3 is TGTGCCAGCAGCGGACAGGGTTACACTGAAGCTTTCTTT.